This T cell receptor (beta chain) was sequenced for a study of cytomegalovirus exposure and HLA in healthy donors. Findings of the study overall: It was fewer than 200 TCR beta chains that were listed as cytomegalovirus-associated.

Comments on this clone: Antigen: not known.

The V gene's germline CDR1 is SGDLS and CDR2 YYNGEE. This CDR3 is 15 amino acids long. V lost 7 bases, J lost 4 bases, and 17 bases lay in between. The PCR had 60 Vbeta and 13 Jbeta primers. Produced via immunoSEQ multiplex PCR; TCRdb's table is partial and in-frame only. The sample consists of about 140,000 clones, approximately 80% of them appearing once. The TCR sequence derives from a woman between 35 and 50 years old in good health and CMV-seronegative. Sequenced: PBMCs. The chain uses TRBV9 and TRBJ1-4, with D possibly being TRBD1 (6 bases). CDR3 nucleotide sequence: TGTGCCAGCGGAGAAACAGGGCTTATTAATGAAAAACTGTTTTTT. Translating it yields CASGETGLINEKLFF.